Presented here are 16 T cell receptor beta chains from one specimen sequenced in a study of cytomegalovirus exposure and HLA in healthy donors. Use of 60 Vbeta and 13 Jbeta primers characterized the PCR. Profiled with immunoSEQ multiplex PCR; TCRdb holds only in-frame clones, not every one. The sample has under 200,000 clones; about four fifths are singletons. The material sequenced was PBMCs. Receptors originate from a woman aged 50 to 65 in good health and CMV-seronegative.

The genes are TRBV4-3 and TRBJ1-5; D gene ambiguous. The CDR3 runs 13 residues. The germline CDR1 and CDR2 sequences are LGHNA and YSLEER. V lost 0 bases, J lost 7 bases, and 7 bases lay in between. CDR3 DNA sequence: TGCGCCAGCAGCCAAGAGCGGGGACAGCCCCAGCATTTT. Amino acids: CASSQERGQPQHF.

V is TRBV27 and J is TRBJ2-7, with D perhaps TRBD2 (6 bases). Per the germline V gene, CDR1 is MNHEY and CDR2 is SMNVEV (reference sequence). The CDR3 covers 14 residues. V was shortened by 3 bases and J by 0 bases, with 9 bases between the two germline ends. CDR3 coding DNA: TGTGCCAGCAGTTTCGCGGGGAACTCCTACGAGCAGTACTTC. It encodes CASSFAGNSYEQYF.

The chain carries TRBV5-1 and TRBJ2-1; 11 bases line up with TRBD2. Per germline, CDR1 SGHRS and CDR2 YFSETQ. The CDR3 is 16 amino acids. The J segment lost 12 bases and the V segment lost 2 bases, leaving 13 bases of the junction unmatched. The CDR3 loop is CASSFRLAGPNEGQFF. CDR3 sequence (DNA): TGCGCCAGCAGCTTCCGACTAGCGGGGCCGAATGAGGGGCAGTTCTTC. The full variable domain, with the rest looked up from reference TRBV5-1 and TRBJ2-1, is KAGVTQTPRYLIKTRGQQVTLSCSPISGHRSVSWYQQTPGQGLQFLFEYFSETQRNKGNFPGRFSGRQFSNSRSEMNVSTLELGDSALYLCASSFRLAGPNEGQFFGPGTRLTVL.

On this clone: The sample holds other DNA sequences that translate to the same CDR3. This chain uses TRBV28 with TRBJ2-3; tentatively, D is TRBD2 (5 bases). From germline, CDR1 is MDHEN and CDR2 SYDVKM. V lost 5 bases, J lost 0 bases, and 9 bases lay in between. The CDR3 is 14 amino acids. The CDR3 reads CASSRGSSTDTQYF. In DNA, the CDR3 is TGTGCCAGCAGTCGTGGGAGTAGCACAGATACGCAGTATTTT.

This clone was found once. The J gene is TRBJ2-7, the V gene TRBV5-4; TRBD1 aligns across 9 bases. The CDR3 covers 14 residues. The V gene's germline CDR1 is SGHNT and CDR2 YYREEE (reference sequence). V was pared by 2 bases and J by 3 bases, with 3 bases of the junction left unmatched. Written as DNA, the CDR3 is TGTGCCAGCAGCTTCGACAGGGGGAGCTACGAGCAGTACTTC. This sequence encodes CASSFDRGSYEQYF.

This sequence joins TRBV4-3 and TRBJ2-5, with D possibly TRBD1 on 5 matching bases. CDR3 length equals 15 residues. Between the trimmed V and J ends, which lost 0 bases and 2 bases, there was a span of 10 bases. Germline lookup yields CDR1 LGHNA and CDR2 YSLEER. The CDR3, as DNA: TGCGCCAGCAGCCAAGATCTGACAGTACAAGAGACCCAGTACTTC. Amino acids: CASSQDLTVQETQYF.

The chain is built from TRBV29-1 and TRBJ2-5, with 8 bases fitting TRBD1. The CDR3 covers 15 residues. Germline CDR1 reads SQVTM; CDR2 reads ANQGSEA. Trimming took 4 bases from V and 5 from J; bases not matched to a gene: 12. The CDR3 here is CSVGGQGGFQETQYF. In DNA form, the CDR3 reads TGCAGCGTTGGAGGACAGGGAGGTTTTCAGGAGACCCAGTACTTC. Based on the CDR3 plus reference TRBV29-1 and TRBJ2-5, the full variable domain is SAVISQKPSRDICQRGTSLTIQCQVDSQVTMMFWYRQQPGQSLTLIATANQGSEATYESGFVIDKFPISRPNLTFSTLTVSNMSPEDSSIYLCSVGGQGGFQETQYFGPGTRLLVL.

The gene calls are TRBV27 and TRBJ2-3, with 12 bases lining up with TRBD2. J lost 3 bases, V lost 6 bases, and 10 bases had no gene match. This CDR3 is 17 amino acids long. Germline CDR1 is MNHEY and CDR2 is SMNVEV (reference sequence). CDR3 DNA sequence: TGTGCCAGCAGAACCTACCTAGCGGGGGGGCGAACAGATACGCAGTATTTT. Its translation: CASRTYLAGGRTDTQYF.

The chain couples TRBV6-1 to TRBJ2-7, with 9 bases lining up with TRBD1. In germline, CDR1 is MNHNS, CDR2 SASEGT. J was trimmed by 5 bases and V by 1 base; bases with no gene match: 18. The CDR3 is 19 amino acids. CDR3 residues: CASSEGGQGLGSGADEQYF. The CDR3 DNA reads TGTGCCAGCAGTGAAGGGGGACAGGGCCTCGGGTCGGGGGCAGACGAGCAGTACTTC.

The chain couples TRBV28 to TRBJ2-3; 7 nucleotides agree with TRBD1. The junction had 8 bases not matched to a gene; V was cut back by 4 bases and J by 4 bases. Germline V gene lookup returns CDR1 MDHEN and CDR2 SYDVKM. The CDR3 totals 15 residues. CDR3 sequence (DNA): TGTGCCAGCAGTTCCGCCAGACAGGGCGCAGATACGCAGTATTTT. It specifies CASSSARQGADTQYF.

CDR3 protein: CASSEQGSGANVLTF. The CDR3 nucleotides are TGTGCCAGCAGTGAGCAGGGCTCTGGGGCCAACGTCCTGACTTTC. The rearrangement joins TRBV6-1 to TRBJ2-6; TRBD1 might be the D (5 bases). Trimming shortened V by 3 bases and J by 0 bases, and 6 bases separated the two germline ends. This CDR3 is built from 15 residues. CDR1 and CDR2 (germline): MNHNS, SASEGT.

Here the CDR3 DNA reads TGTGCCAGCAGCCCCCGGGCCGGTAGCGAGATCCAAGAGACCCAGTACTTC. Translating it yields CASSPRAGSEIQETQYF. V usage is TRBV7-8 and J usage is TRBJ2-5, with D possibly TRBD2 on 5 matching bases. The CDR3 contains 17 residues. The germline CDR1 and CDR2 sequences are SGHVS and FQNEAQ. V dropped 5 bases and J dropped 1 base, with 20 bases sitting between them.

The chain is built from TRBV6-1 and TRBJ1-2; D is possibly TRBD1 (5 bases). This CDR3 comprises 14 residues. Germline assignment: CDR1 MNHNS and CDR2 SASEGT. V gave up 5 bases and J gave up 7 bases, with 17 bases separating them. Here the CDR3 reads CASSSLSGAGGYTF. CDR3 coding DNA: TGTGCCAGCAGTTCCCTCAGCGGGGCGGGTGGCTACACCTTC.

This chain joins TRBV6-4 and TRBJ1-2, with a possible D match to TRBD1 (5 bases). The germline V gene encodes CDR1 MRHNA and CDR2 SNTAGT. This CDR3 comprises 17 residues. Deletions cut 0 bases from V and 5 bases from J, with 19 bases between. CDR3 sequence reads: CASSDSTSGAPTYGYTF. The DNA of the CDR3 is TGTGCCAGCAGTGACTCAACCAGCGGGGCCCCAACTTATGGCTACACCTTC.

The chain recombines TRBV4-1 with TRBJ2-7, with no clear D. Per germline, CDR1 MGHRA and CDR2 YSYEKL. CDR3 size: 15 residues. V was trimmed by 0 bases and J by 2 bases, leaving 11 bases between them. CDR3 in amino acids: CASSQDPQVTYEQYF. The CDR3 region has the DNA TGCGCCAGCAGCCAAGATCCCCAGGTGACCTACGAGCAGTACTTC.

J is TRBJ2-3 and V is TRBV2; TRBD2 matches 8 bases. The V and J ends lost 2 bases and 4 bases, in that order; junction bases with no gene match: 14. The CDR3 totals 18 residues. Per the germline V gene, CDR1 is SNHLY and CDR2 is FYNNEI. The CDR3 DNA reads TGTGCCAGCAGTGAACGCGTGGTTTACGCGGGGGGTTCAGATACGCAGTATTTT. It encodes CASSERVVYAGGSDTQYF.